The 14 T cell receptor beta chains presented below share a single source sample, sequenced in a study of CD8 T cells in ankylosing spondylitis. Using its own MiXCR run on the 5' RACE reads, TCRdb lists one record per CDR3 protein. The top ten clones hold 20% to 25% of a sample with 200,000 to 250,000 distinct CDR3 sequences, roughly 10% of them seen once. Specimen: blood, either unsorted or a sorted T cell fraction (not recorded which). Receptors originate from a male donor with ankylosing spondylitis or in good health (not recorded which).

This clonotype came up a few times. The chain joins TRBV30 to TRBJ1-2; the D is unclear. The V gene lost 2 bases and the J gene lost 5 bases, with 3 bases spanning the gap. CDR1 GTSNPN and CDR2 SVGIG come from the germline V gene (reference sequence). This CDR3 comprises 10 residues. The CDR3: CAWSKYGYTF. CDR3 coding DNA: TGTGCCTGGAGTAAATATGGCTACACCTTC. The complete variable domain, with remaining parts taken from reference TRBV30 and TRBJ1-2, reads SQTIHQWPATLVQPVGSPLSLECTVEGTSNPNLYWYRQAAGRGLQLLFYSVGIGQISSEVPQNLSASRPQDRQFILSSKKLLLSDSGFYLCAWSKYGYTFGSGTRLTVV.

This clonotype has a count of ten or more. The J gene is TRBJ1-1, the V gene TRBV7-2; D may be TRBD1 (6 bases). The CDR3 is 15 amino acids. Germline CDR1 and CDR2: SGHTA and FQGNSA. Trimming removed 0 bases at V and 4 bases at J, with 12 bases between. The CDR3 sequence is CASSLAGQGSTEAFF. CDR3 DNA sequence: TGTGCCAGCAGCTTAGCCGGCCAGGGGAGCACTGAAGCTTTCTTT.

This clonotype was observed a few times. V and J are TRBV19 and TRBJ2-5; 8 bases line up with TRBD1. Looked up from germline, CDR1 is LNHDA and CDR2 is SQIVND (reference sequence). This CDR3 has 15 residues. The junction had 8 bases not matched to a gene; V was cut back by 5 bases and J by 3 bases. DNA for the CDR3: TGTGCCAGTAGTTACCACGACAGGGGAGAAGAGACCCAGTACTTC. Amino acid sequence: CASSYHDRGEETQYF.

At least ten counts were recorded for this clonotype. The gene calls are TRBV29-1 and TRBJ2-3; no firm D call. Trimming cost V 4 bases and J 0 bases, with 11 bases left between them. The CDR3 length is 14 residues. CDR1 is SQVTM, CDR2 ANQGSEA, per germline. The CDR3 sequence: CSVARPTSTDTQYF. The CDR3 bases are TGCAGCGTTGCCCGGCCGACTAGCACAGATACGCAGTATTTT.

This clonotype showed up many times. CDR3 sequence: CASSKGYQETQYF. In nucleotides, the CDR3 is TGCGCCAGCAGCAAGGGGTACCAAGAGACCCAGTACTTC. The chain has TRBV5-1 and TRBJ2-5, with a possible D match to TRBD1 (5 bases). The CDR3 is made up of 13 amino acids. CDR1 and CDR2 from the germline V gene are SGHRS and YFSETQ. V was trimmed by 4 bases and J by 0 bases, leaving 7 bases between them.

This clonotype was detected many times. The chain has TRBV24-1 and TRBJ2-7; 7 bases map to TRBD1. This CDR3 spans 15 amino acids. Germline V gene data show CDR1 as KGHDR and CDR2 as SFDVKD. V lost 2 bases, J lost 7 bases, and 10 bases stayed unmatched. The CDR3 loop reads CATSDSETGWSEQYF. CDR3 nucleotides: TGTGCCACCAGTGATTCTGAGACAGGGTGGTCGGAGCAGTACTTC.

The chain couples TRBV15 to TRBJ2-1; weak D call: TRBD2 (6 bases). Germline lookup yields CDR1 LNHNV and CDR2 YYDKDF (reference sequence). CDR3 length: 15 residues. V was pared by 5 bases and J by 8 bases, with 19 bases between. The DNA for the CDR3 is TGTGCCACCAGCGGGTTGGAGGGGCACGAAGATGAGCAGTTCTTC. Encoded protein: CATSGLEGHEDEQFF.

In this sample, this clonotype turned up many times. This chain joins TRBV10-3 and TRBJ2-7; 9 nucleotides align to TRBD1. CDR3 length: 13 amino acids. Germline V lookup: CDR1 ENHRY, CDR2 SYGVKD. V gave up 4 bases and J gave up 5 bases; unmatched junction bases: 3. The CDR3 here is CAISARTGDEQYF. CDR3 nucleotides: TGTGCCATCAGTGCTCGGACAGGGGACGAGCAGTACTTC.

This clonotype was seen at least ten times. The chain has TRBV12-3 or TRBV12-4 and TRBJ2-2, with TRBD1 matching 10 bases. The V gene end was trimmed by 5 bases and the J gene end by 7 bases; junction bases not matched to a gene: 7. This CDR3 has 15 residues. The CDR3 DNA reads TGTGCCAGCAGTCTATGGGACAGGGGCAGCGGGGAGCTGTTTTTT. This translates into CASSLWDRGSGELFF.

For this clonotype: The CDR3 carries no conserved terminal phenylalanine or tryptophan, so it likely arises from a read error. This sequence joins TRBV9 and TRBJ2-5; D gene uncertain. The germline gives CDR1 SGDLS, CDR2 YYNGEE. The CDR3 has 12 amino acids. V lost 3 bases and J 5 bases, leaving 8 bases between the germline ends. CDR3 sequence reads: CASSGHEETQYL. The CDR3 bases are TGTGCCAGCAGCGGACATGAGGAGACCCAGTACCTC.

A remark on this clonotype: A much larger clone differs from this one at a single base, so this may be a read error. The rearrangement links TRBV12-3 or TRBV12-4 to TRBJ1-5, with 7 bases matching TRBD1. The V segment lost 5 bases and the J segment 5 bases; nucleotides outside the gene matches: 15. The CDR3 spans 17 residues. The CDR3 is CASSRLVGGGSYQPQHF. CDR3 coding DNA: TGTGCCAGCAGTCGCCTCGTAGGGGGCGGGAGCTATCAGCCCCAGCATTTT.

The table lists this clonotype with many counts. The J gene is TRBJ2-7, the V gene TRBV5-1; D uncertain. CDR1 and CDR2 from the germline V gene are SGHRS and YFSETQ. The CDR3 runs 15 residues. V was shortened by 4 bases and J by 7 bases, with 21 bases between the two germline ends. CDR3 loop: CASSHKRGESREQYF. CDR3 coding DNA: TGCGCCAGCAGCCACAAGCGAGGCGAGTCGAGGGAGCAGTACTTC.

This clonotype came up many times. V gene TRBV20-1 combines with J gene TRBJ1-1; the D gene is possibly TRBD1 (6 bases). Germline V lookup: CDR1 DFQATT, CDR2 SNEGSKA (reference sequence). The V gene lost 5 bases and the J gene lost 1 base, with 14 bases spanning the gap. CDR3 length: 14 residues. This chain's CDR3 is CSAPAGTPNTEAFF. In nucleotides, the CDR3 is TGCAGTGCTCCCGCCGGGACACCGAACACTGAAGCTTTCTTT.

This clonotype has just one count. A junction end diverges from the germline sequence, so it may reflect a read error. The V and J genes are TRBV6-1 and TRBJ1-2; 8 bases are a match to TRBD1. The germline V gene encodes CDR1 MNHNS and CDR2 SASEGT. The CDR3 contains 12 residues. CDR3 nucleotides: TGTGCCAGCAGTGAACTCCGGGACAGGACCATCTTC. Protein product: CASSELRDRTIF.